The clone carrying this TCR beta chain was observed a few times. The data belong to a study of blood T cell repertoires in COVID-19. Study background: From T cells, B-cell-depleted T cells, or PBMCs came the material, which was cDNA or gDNA.

V was pared by 5 bases and J by 7 bases, with 2 bases of the junction left unmatched. This CDR3 contains 13 residues. Germline lookup yields CDR1 LGHNA and CDR2 YNFKEQ. Profiling relied on immunoSEQ multiplex PCR, and the TCRdb table lists in-frame clones only, not all of them. The sample yields 120,000 or so clones, about 79% seen once. The sample taken for sequencing was peripheral blood. The chain has TRBV4-2 and TRBJ1-6, with TRBD1 matching 7 bases. This TCR was recovered from a man aged 40-55 years with active or convalescent COVID-19. CDR3 region: CASSRQGNSPLHF. The CDR3 DNA reads TGTGCCAGCAGCAGACAGGGCAATTCACCCCTCCACTTT.